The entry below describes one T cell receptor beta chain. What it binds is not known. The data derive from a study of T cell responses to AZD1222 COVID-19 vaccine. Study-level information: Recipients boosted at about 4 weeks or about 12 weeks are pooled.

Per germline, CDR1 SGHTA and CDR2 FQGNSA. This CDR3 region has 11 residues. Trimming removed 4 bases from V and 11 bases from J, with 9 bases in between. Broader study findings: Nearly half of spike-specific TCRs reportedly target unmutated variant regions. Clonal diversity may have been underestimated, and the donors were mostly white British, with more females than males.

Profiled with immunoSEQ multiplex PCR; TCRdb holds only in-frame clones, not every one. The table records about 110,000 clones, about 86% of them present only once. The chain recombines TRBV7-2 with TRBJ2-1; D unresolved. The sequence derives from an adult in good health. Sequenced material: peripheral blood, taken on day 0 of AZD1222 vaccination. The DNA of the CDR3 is TGTGCCAGCAGCTCATCCCAAAAGCAGTTCTTC. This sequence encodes CASSSSQKQFF.